This T cell receptor (beta chain) appears in the sequencing data of a study of T cell repertoires in cytomegalovirus infection. Study information: TCR beta signatures that were public indicated CMV infection and matching HLA type.

Using its own MiXCR run on the reads, TCRdb lists one record per CDR3 protein. The table records roughly 110,000 distinct CDR3 sequences, roughly a tenth of them present only once. At least ten counts were recorded for this clonotype. Its antigen is not identified. Germline V gene data show CDR1 as LNHDA and CDR2 as SQIVND (reference sequence). CDR3 length: 17 residues. V lost 4 bases to trimming and J lost 2 bases, with 15 bases between them. The specimen was PBMCs, sequenced either directly or after in vitro stimulation (not recorded which). This sequence originates from a human donor in good health (CMV status not recorded). Some clones in this sample may be carry-over from other donors' samples. This chain links TRBV19 with TRBJ2-6; tentative D call: TRBD1 (6 bases). As DNA, the CDR3 is TGTGCCAGTAGTAAGTCCAGGGGTGGGCCTGGGGCCAACGTCCTGACTTTC. Translation gives CASSKSRGGPGANVLTF. Looking up the rest from reference TRBV19 and TRBJ2-6 gives the full variable domain: DGGITQSPKYLFRKEGQNVTLSCEQNLNHDAMYWYRQDPGQGLRLIYYSQIVNDFQKGDIAEGYSVSREKKESFPLTVTSAQKNPTAFYLCASSKSRGGPGANVLTFGAGSRLTVL.